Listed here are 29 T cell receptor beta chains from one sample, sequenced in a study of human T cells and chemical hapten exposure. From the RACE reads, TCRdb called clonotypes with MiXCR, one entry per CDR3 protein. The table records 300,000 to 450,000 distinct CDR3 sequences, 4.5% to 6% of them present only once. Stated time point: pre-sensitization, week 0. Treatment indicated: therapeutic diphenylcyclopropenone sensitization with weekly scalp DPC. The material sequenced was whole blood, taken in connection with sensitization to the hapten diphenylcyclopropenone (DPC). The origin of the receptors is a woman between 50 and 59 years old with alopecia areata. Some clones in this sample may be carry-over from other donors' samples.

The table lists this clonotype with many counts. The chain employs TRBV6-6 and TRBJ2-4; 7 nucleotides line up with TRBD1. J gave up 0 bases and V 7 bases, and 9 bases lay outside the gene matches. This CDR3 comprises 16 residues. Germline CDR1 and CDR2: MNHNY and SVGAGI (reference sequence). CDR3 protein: CASTDQGVRAKNIQYF. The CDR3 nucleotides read TGTGCCAGCACCGACCAGGGGGTACGAGCCAAAAACATTCAGTACTTC.

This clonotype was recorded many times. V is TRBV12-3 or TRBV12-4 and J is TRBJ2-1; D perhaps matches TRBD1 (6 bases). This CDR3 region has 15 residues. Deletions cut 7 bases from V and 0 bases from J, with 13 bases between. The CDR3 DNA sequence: TGTGCCAGCACCGTAGACAGGAGCTCCTACAATGAGCAGTTCTTC. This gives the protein CASTVDRSSYNEQFF.

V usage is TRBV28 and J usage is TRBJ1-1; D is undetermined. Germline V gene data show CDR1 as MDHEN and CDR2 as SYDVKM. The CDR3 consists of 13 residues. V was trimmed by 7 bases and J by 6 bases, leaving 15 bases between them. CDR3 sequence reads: CASTPSARSEAFF. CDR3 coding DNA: TGTGCCAGCACCCCTTCGGCCCGCTCTGAAGCTTTCTTT.

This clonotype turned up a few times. CDR3 loop: CASSAGGRSYNEQFF. As DNA, the CDR3 is TGTGCCAGCAGTGCCGGGGGGCGCTCCTACAATGAGCAGTTCTTC. The rearrangement links TRBV2 to TRBJ2-1, with a possible D match to TRBD2 (7 bases). CDR3 length: 15 residues. The V end was cut by 4 bases, the J end by 0 bases, with 10 bases between. The germline gives CDR1 SNHLY, CDR2 FYNNEI.

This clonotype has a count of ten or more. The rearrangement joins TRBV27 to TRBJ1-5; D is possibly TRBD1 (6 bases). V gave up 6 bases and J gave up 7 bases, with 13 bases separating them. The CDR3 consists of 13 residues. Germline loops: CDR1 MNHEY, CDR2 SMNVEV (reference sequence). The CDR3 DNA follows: TGTGCCAGCAGCAGCACAGGGATCCAGCCCCAGCATTTT. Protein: CASSSTGIQPQHF.

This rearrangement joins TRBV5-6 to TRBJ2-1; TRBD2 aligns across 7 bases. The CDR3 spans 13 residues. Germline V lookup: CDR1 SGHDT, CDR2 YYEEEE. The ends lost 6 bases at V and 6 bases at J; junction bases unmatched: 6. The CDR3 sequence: CASKAGVRNEQFF. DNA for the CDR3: TGTGCCAGCAAGGCGGGAGTCCGCAATGAGCAGTTCTTC.

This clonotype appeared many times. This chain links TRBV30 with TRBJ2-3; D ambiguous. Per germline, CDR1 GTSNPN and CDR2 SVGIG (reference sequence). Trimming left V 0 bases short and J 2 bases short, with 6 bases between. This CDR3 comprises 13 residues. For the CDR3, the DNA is TGTGCCTGGAGTGTACTGACCACAGATACGCAGTATTTT. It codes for CAWSVLTTDTQYF.

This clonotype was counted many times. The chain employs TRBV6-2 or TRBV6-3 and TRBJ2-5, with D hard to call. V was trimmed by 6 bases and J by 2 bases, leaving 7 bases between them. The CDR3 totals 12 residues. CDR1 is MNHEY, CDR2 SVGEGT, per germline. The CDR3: CASSDSQETQYF. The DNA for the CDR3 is TGTGCCAGCAGCGACTCGCAAGAGACCCAGTACTTC.

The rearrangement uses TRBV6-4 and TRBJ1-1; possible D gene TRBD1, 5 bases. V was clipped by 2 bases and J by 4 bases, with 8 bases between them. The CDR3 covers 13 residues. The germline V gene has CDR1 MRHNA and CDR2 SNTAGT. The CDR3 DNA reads TGTGCCAGCAGTGACGGAGGGACCACTGAAGCTTTCTTT. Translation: CASSDGGTTEAFF.

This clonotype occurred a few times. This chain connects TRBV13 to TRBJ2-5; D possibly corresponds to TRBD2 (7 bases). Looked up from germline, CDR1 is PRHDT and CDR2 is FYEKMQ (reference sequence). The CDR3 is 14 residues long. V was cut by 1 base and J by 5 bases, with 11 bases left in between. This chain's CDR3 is CASSLEGGHETQYF. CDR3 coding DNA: TGTGCCAGCAGCTTAGAGGGGGGGCACGAGACCCAGTACTTC.

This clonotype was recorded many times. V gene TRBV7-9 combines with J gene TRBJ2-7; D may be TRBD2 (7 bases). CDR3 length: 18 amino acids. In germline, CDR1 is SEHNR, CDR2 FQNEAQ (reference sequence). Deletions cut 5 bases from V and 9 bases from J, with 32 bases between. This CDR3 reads CASSRLGGGSPRPPGQYF. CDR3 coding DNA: TGTGCCAGCAGCCGATTAGGGGGGGGCAGTCCCCGGCCTCCGGGGCAGTACTTC.

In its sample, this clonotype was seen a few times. The CDR3 DNA reads TGTGCCAGCAGTTTTAAGGGGGCGGTAACTGAAGCTTTCTTT. This sequence encodes CASSFKGAVTEAFF. The chain employs TRBV12-3 or TRBV12-4 and TRBJ1-1; TRBD1 agrees at 7 bases. Losses at the gene ends were 3 bases for V and 5 bases for J; bases not matched to a gene: 6. This CDR3 has 14 amino acids.

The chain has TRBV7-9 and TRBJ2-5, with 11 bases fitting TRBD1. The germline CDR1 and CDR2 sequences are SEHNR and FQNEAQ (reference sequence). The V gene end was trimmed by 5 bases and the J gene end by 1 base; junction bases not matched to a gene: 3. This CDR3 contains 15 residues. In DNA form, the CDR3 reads TGTGCCAGCAGCGCTGGACAGGGGGCCCAAGAGACCCAGTACTTC. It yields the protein CASSAGQGAQETQYF.

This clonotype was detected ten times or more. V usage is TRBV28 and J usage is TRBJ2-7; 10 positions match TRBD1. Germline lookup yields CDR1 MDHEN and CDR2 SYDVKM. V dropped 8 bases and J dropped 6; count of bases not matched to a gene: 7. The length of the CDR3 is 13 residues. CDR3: CASVRDRGGEQYF. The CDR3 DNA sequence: TGTGCCAGCGTCCGGGACAGGGGCGGCGAGCAGTACTTC.

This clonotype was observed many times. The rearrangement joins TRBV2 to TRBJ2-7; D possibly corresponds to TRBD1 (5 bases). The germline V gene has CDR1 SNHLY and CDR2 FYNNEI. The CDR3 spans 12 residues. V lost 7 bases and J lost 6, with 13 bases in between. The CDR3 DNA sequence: TGTGCCAGCAATCTAAGGGGTGGCGAGCAGTACTTC. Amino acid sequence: CASNLRGGEQYF.

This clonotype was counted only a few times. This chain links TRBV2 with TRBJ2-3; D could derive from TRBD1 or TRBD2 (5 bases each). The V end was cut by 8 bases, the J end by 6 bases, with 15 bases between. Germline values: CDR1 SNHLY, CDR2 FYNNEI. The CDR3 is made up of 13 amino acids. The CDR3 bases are TGTGCCAGCGGGGAGCAGGGATGGGATACGCAGTATTTT. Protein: CASGEQGWDTQYF. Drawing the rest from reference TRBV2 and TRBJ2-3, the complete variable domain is EPEVTQTPSHQVTQMGQEVILRCVPISNHLYFYWYRQILGQKVEFLVSFYNNEISEKSEIFDDQFSVERPDGSNFTLKIRSTKLEDSAMYFCASGEQGWDTQYFGPGTRLTVL.

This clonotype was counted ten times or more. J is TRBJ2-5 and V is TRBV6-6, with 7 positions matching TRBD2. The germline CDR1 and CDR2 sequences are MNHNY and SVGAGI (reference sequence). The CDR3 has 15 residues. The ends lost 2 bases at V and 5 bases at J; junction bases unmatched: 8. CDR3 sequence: CASSYARERGETQYF. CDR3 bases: TGTGCCAGCAGTTACGCACGGGAGCGGGGCGAGACCCAGTACTTC.

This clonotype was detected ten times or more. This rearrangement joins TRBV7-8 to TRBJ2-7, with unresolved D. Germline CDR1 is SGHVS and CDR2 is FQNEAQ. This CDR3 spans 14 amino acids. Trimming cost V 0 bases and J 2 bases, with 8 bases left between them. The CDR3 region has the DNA TGTGCCAGCAGCTTAGCGGGCAGCCCCTACGAGCAGTACTTC. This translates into CASSLAGSPYEQYF.

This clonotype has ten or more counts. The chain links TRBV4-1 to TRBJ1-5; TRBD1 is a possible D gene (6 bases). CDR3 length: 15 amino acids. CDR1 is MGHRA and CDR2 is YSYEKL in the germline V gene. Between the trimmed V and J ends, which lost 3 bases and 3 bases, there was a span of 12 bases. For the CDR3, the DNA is TGCGCCAGCAGCCATGGTAGGGGGAACAATCAGCCCCAGCATTTT. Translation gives CASSHGRGNNQPQHF.

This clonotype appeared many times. CDR3 protein: CSVEDGNIQYF. For the CDR3, the DNA is TGCAGCGTTGAGGACGGGAACATTCAGTACTTC. The chain recombines TRBV29-1 with TRBJ2-4, with no clear D. CDR3 length: 11 residues. CDR1 is SQVTM and CDR2 is ANQGSEA in the germline V gene. Trimming removed 3 bases from V and 7 bases from J, with 7 bases in between.

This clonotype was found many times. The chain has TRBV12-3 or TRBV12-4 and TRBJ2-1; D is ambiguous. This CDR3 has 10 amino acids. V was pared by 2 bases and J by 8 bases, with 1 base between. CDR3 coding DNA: TGTGCCAGCAGTTTACATGAGCAGTTCTTC. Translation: CASSLHEQFF.

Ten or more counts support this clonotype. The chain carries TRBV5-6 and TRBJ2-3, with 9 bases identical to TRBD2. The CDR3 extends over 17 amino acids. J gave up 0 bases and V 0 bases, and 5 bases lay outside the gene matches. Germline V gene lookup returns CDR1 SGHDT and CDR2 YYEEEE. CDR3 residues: CASSLAAGGPSTDTQYF. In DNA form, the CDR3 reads TGTGCCAGCAGCTTGGCGGCGGGAGGGCCTAGCACAGATACGCAGTATTTT.

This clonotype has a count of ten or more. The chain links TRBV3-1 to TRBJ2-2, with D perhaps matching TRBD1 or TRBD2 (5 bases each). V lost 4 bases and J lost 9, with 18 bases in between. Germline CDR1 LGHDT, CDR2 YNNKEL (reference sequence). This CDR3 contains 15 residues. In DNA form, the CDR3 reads TGTGCCAGCAGCCCCCCGGGACCTCGTGGGAGGGAGCTGTTTTTT. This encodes CASSPPGPRGRELFF.

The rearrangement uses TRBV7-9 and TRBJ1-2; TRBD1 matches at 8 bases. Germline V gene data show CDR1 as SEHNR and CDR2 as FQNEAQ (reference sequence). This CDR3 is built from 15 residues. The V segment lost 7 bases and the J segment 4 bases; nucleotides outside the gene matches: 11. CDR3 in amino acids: CASTTIAGTGYGYTF. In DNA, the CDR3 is TGTGCCAGCACCACAATAGCCGGGACAGGCTATGGCTACACCTTC.

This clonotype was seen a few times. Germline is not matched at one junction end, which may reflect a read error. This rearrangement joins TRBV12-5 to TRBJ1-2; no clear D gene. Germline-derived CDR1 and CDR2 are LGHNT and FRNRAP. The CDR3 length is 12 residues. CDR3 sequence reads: CASGLTAAPLFF. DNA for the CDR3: TGTGCTAGTGGGCTCACGGCCGCACCCTTGTTCTTC.

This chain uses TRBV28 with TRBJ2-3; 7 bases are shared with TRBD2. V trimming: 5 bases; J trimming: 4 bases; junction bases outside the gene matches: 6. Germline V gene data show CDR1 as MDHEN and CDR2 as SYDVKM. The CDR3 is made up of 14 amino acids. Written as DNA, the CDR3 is TGTGCCAGCAGTCGTACTAGCGCCCCAGATACGCAGTATTTT. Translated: CASSRTSAPDTQYF.

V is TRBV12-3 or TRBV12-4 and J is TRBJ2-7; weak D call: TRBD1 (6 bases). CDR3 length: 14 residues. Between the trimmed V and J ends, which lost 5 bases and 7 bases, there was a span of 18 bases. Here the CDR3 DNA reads TGTGCCAGCAGTACTCTAGCTGGGGGCGCTGAGCAGTACTTC. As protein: CASSTLAGGAEQYF.

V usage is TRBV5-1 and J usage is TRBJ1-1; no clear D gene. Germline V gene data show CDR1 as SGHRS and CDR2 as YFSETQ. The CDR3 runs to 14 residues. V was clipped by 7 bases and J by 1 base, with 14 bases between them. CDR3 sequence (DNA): TGCGCCAGCGCTCCCCCTGGAGGGAACACTGAAGCTTTCTTT. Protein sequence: CASAPPGGNTEAFF.

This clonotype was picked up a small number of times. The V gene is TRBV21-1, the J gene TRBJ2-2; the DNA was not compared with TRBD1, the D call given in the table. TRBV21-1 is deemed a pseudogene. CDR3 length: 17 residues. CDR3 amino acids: CASSKSGQGASTGELFF. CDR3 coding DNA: TGTGCCAGCAGCAAATCGGGGCAGGGGGCGAGCACCGGGGAGCTGTTTTTT.